Shown below are 13 T cell receptor beta chains from a single sample sequenced in a study of blood T cell repertoires in COVID-19. Clones were sequenced by immunoSEQ multiplex PCR, and TCRdb holds only the in-frame ones, with some missing. The sample comprises fewer than 600,000 clones, 88% of which are singletons, and 1.5% to 2% rests with the top ten. Material for sequencing was PBMCs or T cells enriched from blood (not recorded which). The receptors derive from a woman aged 40 to 50 who had recovered from COVID-19.

This rearrangement joins TRBV7-9 to TRBJ2-1; TRBD1 might be the D (6 bases). The germline V and J ends were trimmed by 5 bases and 0 bases, with 14 bases remaining between them. This CDR3 spans 16 amino acids. From germline, CDR1 is SEHNR and CDR2 FQNEAQ (reference sequence). DNA for the CDR3: TGTGCCAGCAGCCCCCTAAAGGGACACTCCTACAATGAGCAGTTCTTC. It specifies CASSPLKGHSYNEQFF. The full variable domain, in which reference TRBV7-9 and TRBJ2-1 provide the parts outside the CDR3, is DTGVSQNPRHKITKRGQNVTFRCDPISEHNRLYWYRQTLGQGPEFLTYFQNEAQLEKSRLLSDRFSAERPKGSFSTLEIQRTEQGDSAMYLCASSPLKGHSYNEQFFGPGTRLTVL.

The rearrangement uses TRBV5-1 and TRBJ1-2; the D gene is possibly TRBD1 (6 bases). V was cut by 0 bases and J by 12 bases, with 15 bases left in between. The CDR3 contains 13 residues. Germline loops: CDR1 SGHRS, CDR2 YFSETQ. The CDR3 DNA reads as TGCGCCAGCAGCTTGGAAAATCGAGGACAGCACACCTTC. Residues: CASSLENRGQHTF.

A single count supports this clone. The chain joins TRBV6-5 to TRBJ2-7; D is unclear. CDR3 length equals 12 residues. Germline-derived CDR1 and CDR2 are MNHEY and SVGAGI. V lost 4 bases to trimming and J lost 0 bases, with 4 bases between them. In nucleotides, the CDR3 is TGTGCCAGCAGTTCCAGCTCCTACGAGCAGTACTTC. Translated, it gives CASSSSSYEQYF.

J is TRBJ2-7 and V is TRBV7-2; 8 bases are a match to TRBD1. This CDR3 has 14 amino acids. In germline, CDR1 is SGHTA, CDR2 FQGNSA. Trimming cost V 4 bases and J 2 bases; bases outside gene matches: 4. The DNA of the CDR3 is TGTGCCAGCAGCTCGGGACAGGCCACCTACGAGCAGTACTTC. Its protein is CASSSGQATYEQYF.

The V gene is TRBV7-2, the J gene TRBJ1-2; 8 nucleotides align to TRBD1. The CDR3 is 17 residues long. Per germline, CDR1 SGHTA and CDR2 FQGNSA. J was trimmed by 4 bases and V by 3 bases; bases with no gene match: 13. The CDR3 region is CASSFHPGQGAIYGYTF. The CDR3, as DNA: TGTGCCAGCAGCTTCCACCCTGGACAGGGAGCAATCTATGGCTACACCTTC.

This chain links TRBV6-2 or TRBV6-3 with TRBJ1-5; D uncertain. Germline lookup yields CDR1 MNHEY and CDR2 SVGEGT. V lost 2 bases and J 1 base, leaving 6 bases between the germline ends. This CDR3 spans 14 amino acids. The DNA for the CDR3 is TGTGCCAGCAGTTACCGTCTGAGCAATCAGCCCCAGCATTTT. Translating gives CASSYRLSNQPQHF.

The chain uses TRBV29-1 and TRBJ2-7, with 7 bases that match TRBD1. The CDR3 has 14 residues. The V gene's germline CDR1 is SQVTM and CDR2 ANQGSEA. V shed 8 bases and J 2 bases; nucleotides not matched to a gene: 12. The CDR3 DNA follows: TGCAGCCCACACCCGGGACAGCCGACCTACGAGCAGTACTTC. This encodes CSPHPGQPTYEQYF.

This sequence joins TRBV7-2 and TRBJ2-7; TRBD2 agrees at 8 bases. The J segment lost 2 bases and the V segment lost 5 bases, leaving 11 bases of the junction unmatched. Per the germline V gene, CDR1 is SGHTA and CDR2 is FQGNSA. This CDR3 contains 16 residues. CDR3 sequence reads: CASSPSTSGSTYEQYF. The CDR3, as DNA: TGTGCCAGCAGCCCGAGCACCAGCGGGAGTACCTACGAGCAGTACTTC.

V is TRBV19 and J is TRBJ1-1, with TRBD1 identical over 10 bases. The germline CDR1 and CDR2 sequences are LNHDA and SQIVND (reference sequence). After removal of 6 bases from V and 6 bases from J, the junction contained 4 bases not matched to a gene. CDR3 length: 13 amino acids. Written as DNA, the CDR3 is TGTGCCAGTAGGGGACAGGGGCGGCCTGAAGCTTTCTTT. It is translated as CASRGQGRPEAFF.

This sequence joins TRBV3-1 (or the pseudogene TRBV3-2) and TRBJ1-2, with D uncertain. The CDR3 is 15 amino acids. Germline V CDR1 and CDR2: LGHDT, YNNKEL (reference sequence). Trimming removed 0 bases from V and 7 bases from J, with 15 bases in between. CDR3 loop: CASSQDKALGGGYTF. In DNA form, the CDR3 reads TGTGCCAGCAGCCAAGATAAGGCCCTAGGAGGTGGCTACACCTTC.

The rearrangement uses TRBV19 and TRBJ2-2; TRBD1 is a possible D gene (6 bases). V was cut by 2 bases and J by 0 bases, with 22 bases left in between. From germline, CDR1 is LNHDA and CDR2 SQIVND (reference sequence). The CDR3 has 20 amino acids. CDR3 coding DNA: TGTGCCAGTAGTATATGGGGGCCAACAACTTCCACCGCGAACACCGGGGAGCTGTTTTTT. It is translated as CASSIWGPTTSTANTGELFF.

The chain couples TRBV6-1 to TRBJ2-4; 7 nucleotides agree with TRBD1. The CDR3 extends over 17 amino acids. V lost 2 bases, J lost 1 base, and 8 bases stayed unmatched. Per the germline V gene, CDR1 is MNHNS and CDR2 is SASEGT. CDR3 DNA sequence: TGTGCCAGCAGTGAAAACCAACAGGGGTGGGCCAAAAACATTCAGTACTTC. It encodes CASSENQQGWAKNIQYF.

V gene TRBV20-1 combines with J gene TRBJ1-5; 8 bases agree with TRBD1. Germline CDR1 is DFQATT and CDR2 is SNEGSKA (reference sequence). Germline trimming cut 6 bases from V and 4 bases from J; bases unmatched to any gene: 5. This CDR3 spans 13 amino acids. This CDR3 is CSASQGANQPQHF. The CDR3 nucleotides are TGCAGTGCCAGTCAGGGGGCGAATCAGCCCCAGCATTTT.